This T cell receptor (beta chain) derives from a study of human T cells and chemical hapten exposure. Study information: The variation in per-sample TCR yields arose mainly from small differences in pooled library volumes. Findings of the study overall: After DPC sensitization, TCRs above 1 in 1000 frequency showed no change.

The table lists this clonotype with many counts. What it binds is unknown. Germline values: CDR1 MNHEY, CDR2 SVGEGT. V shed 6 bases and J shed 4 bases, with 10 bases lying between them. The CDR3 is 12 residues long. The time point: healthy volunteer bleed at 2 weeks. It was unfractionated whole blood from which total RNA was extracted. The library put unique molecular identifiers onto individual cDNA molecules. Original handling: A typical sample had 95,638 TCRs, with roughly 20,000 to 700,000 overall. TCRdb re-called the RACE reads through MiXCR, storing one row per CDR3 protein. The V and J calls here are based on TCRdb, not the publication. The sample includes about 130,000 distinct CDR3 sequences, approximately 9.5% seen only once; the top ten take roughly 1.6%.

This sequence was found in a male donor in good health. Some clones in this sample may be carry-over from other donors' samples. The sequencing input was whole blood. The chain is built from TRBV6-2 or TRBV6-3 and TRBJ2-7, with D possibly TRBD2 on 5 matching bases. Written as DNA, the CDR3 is TGTGCCAGCAGCTCTACGGGGTACGAGCAGTACTTC. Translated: CASSSTGYEQYF.